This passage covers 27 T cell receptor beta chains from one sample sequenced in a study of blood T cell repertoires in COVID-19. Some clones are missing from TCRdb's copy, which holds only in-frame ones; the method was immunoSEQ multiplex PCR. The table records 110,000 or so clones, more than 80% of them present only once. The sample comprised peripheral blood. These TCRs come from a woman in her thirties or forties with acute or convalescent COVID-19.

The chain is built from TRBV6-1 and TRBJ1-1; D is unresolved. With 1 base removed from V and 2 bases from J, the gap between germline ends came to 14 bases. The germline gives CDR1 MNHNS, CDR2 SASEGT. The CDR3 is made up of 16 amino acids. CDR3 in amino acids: CASSEGLSTDNTEAFF. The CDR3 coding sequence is TGTGCCAGCAGTGAAGGTCTTAGTACAGATAACACTGAAGCTTTCTTT.

The CDR3 bases are TGCGCCAGCAGCCAAGAAACGGGGCGGGCGGGGTTTGCCTACGAGCAGTACTTC. This gives the protein CASSQETGRAGFAYEQYF. The rearrangement uses TRBV4-3 and TRBJ2-7; possible D gene TRBD2, 6 bases. The CDR3 spans 18 residues. CDR1 is LGHNA and CDR2 is YSLEER in the germline V gene. V was trimmed by 0 bases and J by 2 bases, leaving 20 bases between them.

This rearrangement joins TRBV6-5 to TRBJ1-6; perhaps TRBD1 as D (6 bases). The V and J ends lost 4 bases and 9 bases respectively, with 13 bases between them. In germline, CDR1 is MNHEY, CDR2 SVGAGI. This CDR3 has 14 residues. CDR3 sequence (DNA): TGTGCCAGCAGTTTTGGACAGATAGGTTCACCCCTCCACTTT. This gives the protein CASSFGQIGSPLHF.

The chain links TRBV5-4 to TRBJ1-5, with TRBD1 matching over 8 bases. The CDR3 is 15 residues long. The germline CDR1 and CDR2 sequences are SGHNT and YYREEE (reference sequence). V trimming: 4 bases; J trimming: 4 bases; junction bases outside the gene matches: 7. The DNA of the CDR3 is TGTGCCAGCAGCCCCGGGACAGGCTCAAATCAGCCCCAGCATTTT. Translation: CASSPGTGSNQPQHF.

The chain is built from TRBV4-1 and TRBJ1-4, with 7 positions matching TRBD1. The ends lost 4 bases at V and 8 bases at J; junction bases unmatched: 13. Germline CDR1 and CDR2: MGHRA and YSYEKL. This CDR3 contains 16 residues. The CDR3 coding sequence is TGCGCCAGCAGCCGAGCAACCGGGACAGAGGGGGAAAAACTGTTTTTT. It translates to CASSRATGTEGEKLFF.

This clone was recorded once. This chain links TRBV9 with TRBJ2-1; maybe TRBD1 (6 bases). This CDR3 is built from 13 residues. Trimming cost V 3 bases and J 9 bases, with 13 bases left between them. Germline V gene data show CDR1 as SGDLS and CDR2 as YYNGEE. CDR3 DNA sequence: TGTGCCAGCAGCGGAAGGGGGTCTGCTGAGCAGTTCTTC. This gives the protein CASSGRGSAEQFF.

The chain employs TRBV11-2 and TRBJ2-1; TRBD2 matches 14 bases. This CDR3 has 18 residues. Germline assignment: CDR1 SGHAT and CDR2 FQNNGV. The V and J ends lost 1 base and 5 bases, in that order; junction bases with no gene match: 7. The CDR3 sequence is CASSLGLAGGLYDNEQFF. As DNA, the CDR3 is TGTGCCAGCAGCTTAGGACTAGCGGGGGGGCTCTACGACAATGAGCAGTTCTTC.

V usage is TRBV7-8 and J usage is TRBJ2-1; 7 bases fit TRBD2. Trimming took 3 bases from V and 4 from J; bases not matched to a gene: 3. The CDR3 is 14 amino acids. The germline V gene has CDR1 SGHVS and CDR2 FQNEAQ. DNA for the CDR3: TGTGCCAGCAGCTTTACGGGGGGATACAATGAGCAGTTCTTC. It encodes CASSFTGGYNEQFF.

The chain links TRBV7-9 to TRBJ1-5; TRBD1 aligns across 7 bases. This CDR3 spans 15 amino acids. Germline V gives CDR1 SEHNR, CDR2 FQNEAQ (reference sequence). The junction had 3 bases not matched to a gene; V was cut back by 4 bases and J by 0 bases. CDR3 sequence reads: CASSSGDSSNQPQHF. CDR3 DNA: TGTGCCAGCAGCTCAGGGGACAGTAGCAATCAGCCCCAGCATTTT.

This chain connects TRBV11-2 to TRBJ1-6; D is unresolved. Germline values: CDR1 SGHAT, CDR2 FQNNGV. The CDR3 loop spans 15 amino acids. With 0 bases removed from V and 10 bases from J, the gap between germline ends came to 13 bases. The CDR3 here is CASSLEQSLASPLHF. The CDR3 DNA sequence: TGTGCCAGCAGCTTAGAACAGTCCCTAGCCTCACCCCTCCACTTT.

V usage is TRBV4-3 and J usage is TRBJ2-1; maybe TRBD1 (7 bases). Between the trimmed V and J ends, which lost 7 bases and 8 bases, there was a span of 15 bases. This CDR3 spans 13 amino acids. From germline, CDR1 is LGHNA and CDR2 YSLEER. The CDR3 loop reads CASNTRGEDEQFF. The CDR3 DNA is TGCGCCAGCAACACCAGGGGGGAGGATGAGCAGTTCTTC.

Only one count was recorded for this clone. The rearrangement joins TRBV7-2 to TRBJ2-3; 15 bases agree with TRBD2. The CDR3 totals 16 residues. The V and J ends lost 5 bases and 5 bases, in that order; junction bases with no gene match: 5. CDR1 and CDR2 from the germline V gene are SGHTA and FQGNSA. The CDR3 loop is CASSPGLAGGQDTQYF. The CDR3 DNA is TGTGCCAGCAGCCCCGGACTAGCGGGGGGGCAAGATACGCAGTATTTT.

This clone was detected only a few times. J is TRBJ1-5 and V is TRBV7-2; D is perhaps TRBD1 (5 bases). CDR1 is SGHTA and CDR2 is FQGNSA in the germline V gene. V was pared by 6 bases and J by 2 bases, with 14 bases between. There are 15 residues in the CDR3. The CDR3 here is CASSLRGGGNQPQHF. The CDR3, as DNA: TGTGCCAGCAGTTTGCGGGGGGGTGGCAATCAGCCCCAGCATTTT. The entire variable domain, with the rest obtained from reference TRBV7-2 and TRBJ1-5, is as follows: GAGVSQSPSNKVTEKGKDVELRCDPISGHTALYWYRQSLGQGLEFLIYFQGNSAPDKSGLPSDRFSAERTGGSVSTLTIQRTQQEDSAVYLCASSLRGGGNQPQHFGDGTRLSIL.

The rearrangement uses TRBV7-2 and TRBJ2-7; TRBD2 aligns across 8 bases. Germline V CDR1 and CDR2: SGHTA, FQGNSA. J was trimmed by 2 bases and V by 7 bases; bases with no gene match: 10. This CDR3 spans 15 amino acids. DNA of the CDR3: TGTGCCAGCACCCTACAAGCGGGGGACACCTACGAGCAGTACTTC. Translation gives CASTLQAGDTYEQYF.

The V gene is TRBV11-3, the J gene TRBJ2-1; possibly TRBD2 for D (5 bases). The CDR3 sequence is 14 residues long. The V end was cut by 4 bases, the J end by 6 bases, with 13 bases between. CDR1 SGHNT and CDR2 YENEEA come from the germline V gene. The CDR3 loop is CASSSLSGSNEQFF. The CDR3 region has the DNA TGTGCCAGCAGCTCCCTGTCGGGGTCCAATGAGCAGTTCTTC.

This chain's CDR3 is CASSERTGGHTEAFF. In DNA, the CDR3 is TGTGCCAGCAGTGAGAGAACAGGGGGCCACACTGAAGCTTTCTTT. The rearrangement uses TRBV2 and TRBJ1-1; 9 nucleotides align to TRBD1. Trimming cost V 3 bases and J 3 bases; bases outside gene matches: 5. CDR1 and CDR2 from the germline V gene are SNHLY and FYNNEI. The length of the CDR3 is 15 residues.

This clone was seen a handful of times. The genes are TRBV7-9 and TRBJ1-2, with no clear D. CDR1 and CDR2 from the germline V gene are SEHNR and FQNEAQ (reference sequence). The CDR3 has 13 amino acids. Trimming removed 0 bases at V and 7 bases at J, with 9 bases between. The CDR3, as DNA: TGTGCCAGCAGCTTAGCCACAGCGGGTGGCTACACCTTC. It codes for CASSLATAGGYTF.

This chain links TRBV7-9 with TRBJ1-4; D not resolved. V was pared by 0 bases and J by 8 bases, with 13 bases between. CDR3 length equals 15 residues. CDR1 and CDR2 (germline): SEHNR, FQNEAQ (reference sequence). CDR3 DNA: TGTGCCAGCAGCTTAGCTGCCCTAGGTCAAGAAAAACTGTTTTTT. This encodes CASSLAALGQEKLFF.

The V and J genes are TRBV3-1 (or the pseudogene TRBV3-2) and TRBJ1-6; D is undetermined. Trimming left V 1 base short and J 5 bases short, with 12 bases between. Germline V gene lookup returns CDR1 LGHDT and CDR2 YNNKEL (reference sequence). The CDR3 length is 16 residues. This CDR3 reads CASSQGSVVHNSPLHF. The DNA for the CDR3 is TGTGCCAGCAGCCAAGGTTCCGTTGTCCATAATTCACCCCTCCACTTT.

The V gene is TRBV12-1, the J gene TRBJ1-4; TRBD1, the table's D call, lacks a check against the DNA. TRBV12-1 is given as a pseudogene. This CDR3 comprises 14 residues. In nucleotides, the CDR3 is TGTGCCAGCAGCCCAACAGACAGTCAAGGGAAACTGTTTTTT. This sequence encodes CASSPTDSQGKLFF.

The CDR3 here is CASSLPGGFPGYTF. The CDR3 coding sequence is TGCGCCAGCAGCCTTCCAGGGGGCTTCCCCGGCTACACCTTC. The chain carries TRBV5-1 and TRBJ1-2; 8 bases align to TRBD1. Per the germline V gene, CDR1 is SGHRS and CDR2 is YFSETQ. This CDR3 spans 14 amino acids. The junction had 10 bases not matched to a gene; V was cut back by 4 bases and J by 8 bases.

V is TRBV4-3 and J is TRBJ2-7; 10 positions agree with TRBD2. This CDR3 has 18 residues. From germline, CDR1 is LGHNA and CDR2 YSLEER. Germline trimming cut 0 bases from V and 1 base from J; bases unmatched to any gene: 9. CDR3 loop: CASSQDPAGSGGSYEQYF. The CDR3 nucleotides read TGCGCCAGCAGCCAAGATCCGGCGGGTAGCGGGGGGTCCTACGAGCAGTACTTC.

The CDR3 coding sequence is TGCGCCAGCAGCTGGGGGACAGGCAGCACTGAAGCTTTCTTT. Translating gives CASSWGTGSTEAFF. The genes are TRBV5-1 and TRBJ1-1, with TRBD1 matching 8 bases. V was clipped by 3 bases and J by 4 bases; unmatched bases: 5. This CDR3 is built from 14 residues. CDR1 SGHRS and CDR2 YFSETQ come from the germline V gene. Based on the CDR3 plus reference TRBV5-1 and TRBJ1-1, the full variable domain is KAGVTQTPRYLIKTRGQQVTLSCSPISGHRSVSWYQQTPGQGLQFLFEYFSETQRNKGNFPGRFSGRQFSNSRSEMNVSTLELGDSALYLCASSWGTGSTEAFFGQGTRLTVV.

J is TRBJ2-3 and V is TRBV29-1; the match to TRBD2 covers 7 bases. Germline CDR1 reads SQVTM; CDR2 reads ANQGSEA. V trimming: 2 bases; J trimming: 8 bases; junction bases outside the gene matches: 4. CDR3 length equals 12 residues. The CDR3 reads CSVETSASTQYF. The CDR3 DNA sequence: TGCAGCGTTGAAACTAGCGCGAGTACGCAGTATTTT.

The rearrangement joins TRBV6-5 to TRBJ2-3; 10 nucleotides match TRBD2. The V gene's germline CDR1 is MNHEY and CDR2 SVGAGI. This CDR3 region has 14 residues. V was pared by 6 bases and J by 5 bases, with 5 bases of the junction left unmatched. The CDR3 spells CASRISGGQDTQYF. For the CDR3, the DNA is TGTGCCAGCAGGATTAGCGGGGGGCAAGATACGCAGTATTTT.

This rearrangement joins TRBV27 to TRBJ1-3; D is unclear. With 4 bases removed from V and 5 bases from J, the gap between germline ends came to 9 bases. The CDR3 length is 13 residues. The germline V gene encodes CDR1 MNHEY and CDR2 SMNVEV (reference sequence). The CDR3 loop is CASSSGERNTIYF. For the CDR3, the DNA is TGTGCCAGCAGTTCGGGTGAGAGAAACACCATATATTTT.

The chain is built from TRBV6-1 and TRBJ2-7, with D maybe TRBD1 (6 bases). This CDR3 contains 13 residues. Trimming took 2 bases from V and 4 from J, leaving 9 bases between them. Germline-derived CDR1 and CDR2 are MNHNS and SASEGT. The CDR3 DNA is TGTGCCAGCAGTGAATACAGGGCTTACGAGCAGTACTTC. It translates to CASSEYRAYEQYF.